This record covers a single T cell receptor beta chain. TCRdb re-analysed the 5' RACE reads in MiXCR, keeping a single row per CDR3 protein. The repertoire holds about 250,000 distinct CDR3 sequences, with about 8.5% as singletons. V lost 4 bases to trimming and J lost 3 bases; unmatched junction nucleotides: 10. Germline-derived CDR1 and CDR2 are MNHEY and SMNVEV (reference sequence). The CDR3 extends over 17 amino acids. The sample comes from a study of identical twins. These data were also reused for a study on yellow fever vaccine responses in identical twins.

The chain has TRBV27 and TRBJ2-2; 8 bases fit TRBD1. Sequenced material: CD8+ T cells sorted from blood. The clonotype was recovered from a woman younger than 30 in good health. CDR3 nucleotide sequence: TGTGCCAGCAGTTCTGCCCGGACAGGGCCTTACACCGGGGAGCTGTTTTTT. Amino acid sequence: CASSSARTGPYTGELFF.